This is a list of T cell receptor beta chains from one sample in a study of T cells in localized non-small cell lung cancer. Clones were sequenced by immunoSEQ multiplex PCR, and TCRdb holds only the in-frame ones, with some missing. This sample has about 52,000 clones, with around 82% found just once. Source: PBMCs, taken before any cancer treatment. These receptors all stem from a woman aged 35 to 70 with stage II lung adenocarcinoma. CDR3s include the opening cysteine and the closing phenylalanine or tryptophan. A D gene is named only where the DNA matches it firmly. Clone size is given for some rows only: seen once, a few or many times, or a class if the clone is expanded.

d_call	v_call	j_call	clone_size	cdr3_aa	cdr3_nt
.	TRBV6-5	TRBJ2-7	.	CASSYSGGRASYEQYF	TGTGCCAGCAGTTACTCTGGGGGGCGCGCCTCCTACGAGCAGTACTTC
TRBD1	TRBV28	TRBJ1-4	.	CASEQGSGEKLFF	TGTGCCAGCGAACAGGGGAGCGGTGAAAAACTGTTTTTT
TRBD1	TRBV6-6	TRBJ1-2	.	CASSWLGQGNDGYTF	TGTGCCAGCAGTTGGCTGGGACAGGGAAATGACGGCTACACCTTC
.	TRBV9	TRBJ1-2	.	CASSVRAGNYGYTF	TGTGCCAGCAGCGTTAGGGCAGGGAATTATGGCTACACCTTC
TRBD1	TRBV27	TRBJ2-5	once	CASSRDRGSETQYF	TGTGCCAGCAGTCGGGACAGGGGATCGGAGACCCAGTACTTC
.	TRBV14	TRBJ1-6	.	CATPPGVSNSPLHF	TGTGCCACCCCCCCCGGGGTGTCGAATTCACCCCTCCACTTT
.	TRBV28	TRBJ1-2	.	CASSLGGRNYGYTF	TGTGCCAGCAGTTTGGGGGGGCGCAACTATGGCTACACCTTC
.	TRBV19	TRBJ2-7	.	CASTASGVGYEQYF	TGTGCCAGTACCGCAAGTGGCGTGGGCTACGAGCAGTACTTC
.	TRBV30	TRBJ1-2	once	CAWSRPGYGYTF	TGTGCCTGGAGTCGTCCAGGGTATGGCTACACCTTC
.	TRBV28	TRBJ2-5	.	CASSLHESGAETQYF	TGTGCCAGCAGTTTACATGAGTCAGGGGCGGAGACCCAGTACTTC
.	TRBV15	TRBJ1-3	.	CATSRPTLSSGNTIYF	TGTGCCACCAGCAGACCGACCCTTAGCTCTGGAAACACCATATATTTT
TRBD2	TRBV2	TRBJ2-7	.	CASSEDEAGGDEQYF	TGTGCCAGCAGTGAAGATGAGGCGGGGGGAGACGAGCAGTACTTC
TRBD1	TRBV18	TRBJ2-6	.	CASSPDRVAGANVLTF	TGTGCCAGCTCACCCGACAGGGTGGCTGGGGCCAACGTCCTGACTTTC
.	TRBV19	TRBJ2-2	.	CASSPVEGASGNTGELFF	TGTGCCAGTAGTCCTGTGGAGGGGGCTAGCGGGAACACCGGGGAGCTGTTTTTT
TRBD2	TRBV5-1	TRBJ2-3	once	CASMTSGGSADTQYF	TGCGCCAGCATGACTAGCGGGGGGAGTGCAGATACGCAGTATTTT
.	TRBV27	TRBJ1-3	.	CASRQTFSGNTIYF	TGTGCCAGCAGACAGACATTCTCTGGAAACACCATATATTTT
.	TRBV2	TRBJ1-5	.	CASKEEGDSNQPQHF	TGTGCCAGCAAAGAGGAGGGGGATAGCAATCAGCCCCAGCATTTT
TRBD1	TRBV6-1	TRBJ2-3	.	CASRLTGTDTQYF	TGTGCCAGCAGGCTGACAGGGACAGATACGCAGTATTTT
TRBD1	TRBV29-1	TRBJ1-2	once	CSVEGRGKDYGYTF	TGCAGCGTTGAAGGCAGGGGGAAAGACTATGGCTACACCTTC
.	TRBV2	TRBJ2-7	.	CASSEGEGLTYEQYF	TGTGCCAGCAGTGAAGGTGAAGGCCTAACCTACGAGCAGTACTTC
.	TRBV30	TRBJ1-6	few	CAWSDSGSSYNSPLHF	TGTGCCTGGAGTGACTCAGGGAGCTCCTATAATTCACCCCTCCACTTT
.	TRBV5-4	TRBJ1-1	.	CASSLGGRGTEAFF	TGTGCCAGCAGCTTGGGGGGGCGAGGGACTGAAGCTTTCTTT
.	TRBV2	TRBJ1-5	.	CASSEGWGPQHF	TGTGCCAGCAGTGAAGGCTGGGGACCCCAGCATTTT
.	TRBV5-4	TRBJ2-1	.	CASSNWDSGLGNEQFF	TGTGCCAGCAGCAACTGGGACTCCGGGTTGGGCAATGAGCAGTTCTTC
TRBD2	TRBV7-2	TRBJ2-2	.	CASSFAGTSSSGELFF	TGTGCCAGCAGCTTCGCCGGGACTAGTTCTTCCGGGGAGCTGTTTTTT